The subject of this entry is one TCR beta chain. Its antigen is as yet unknown. Germline loops: CDR1 MGHDK, CDR2 SYGVNS. This CDR3 is built from 17 residues. The V end lost 6 bases, the J end lost 2 bases, and 21 bases lay between the germline ends. Regarding the study as a whole: In terms of TCR gene usage, tumor memory CD4+ T cells clustered together with blood and lymph node memory CD4+ cells, as well as with lymph node naive CD4+ cells.

Naive CD4+ T cells were purified with Tregs depleted by CD25. Full-length variable regions came from constant-region reverse primers plus semi-nested Nested Universal Primer A PCR. TCRdb reprocessed the 5' RACE reads via MiXCR and lists one record per CDR3 protein. In the table there are roughly 54,000 distinct CDR3 sequences, about a sixth of which are singletons. The source is a female donor with breast cancer. The chain uses TRBV25-1 and TRBJ2-3, with D perhaps given as TRBD1 or TRBD2 (6 bases each). Sequencing used naive CD4+ T cells sorted from blood. Subset described: naive CD4+ T cells, CD4+CD45RA+CD25-. The CDR3: CASSPPGAGRHTDTQYF. As DNA, the CDR3 is TGTGCCAGCAGCCCCCCGGGGGCGGGGCGACACACAGATACGCAGTATTTT. Variable domain in full (rest from reference TRBV25-1 and TRBJ2-3): EADIYQTPRYLVIGTGKKITLECSQTMGHDKMYWYQQDPGMELHLIHYSYGVNSTEKGDLSSESTVSRIRTEHFPLTLESARPSHTSQYLCASSPPGAGRHTDTQYFGPGTRLTVL.